The 32 T cell receptor beta chains below all came from one sample that was sequenced in a study of blood T cell repertoires in COVID-19. Some clones are missing from TCRdb's copy, which holds only in-frame ones; the method was immunoSEQ multiplex PCR. The sample contains more than 250,000 clones, almost 90% of which appear only once. The sequencing input was PBMCs or T cells enriched from blood (not recorded which). The receptor set was obtained from a young woman with acute COVID-19.

The CDR3 DNA sequence: TGCAGCGTTGGCACTAGCGGGAACCAAAATGAGCAGTTCTTC. Translation: CSVGTSGNQNEQFF. V usage is TRBV29-1 and J usage is TRBJ2-1; 10 nucleotides align to TRBD2. After removal of 4 bases from V and 7 bases from J, the junction contained 7 bases not matched to a gene. CDR3 length: 14 amino acids. Germline loops: CDR1 SQVTM, CDR2 ANQGSEA.

The chain uses TRBV5-1 and TRBJ1-2, with D possibly TRBD1 on 6 matching bases. This CDR3 comprises 14 residues. The V end was cut by 4 bases, the J end by 4 bases, with 14 bases between. In germline, CDR1 is SGHRS, CDR2 YFSETQ. For the CDR3, the DNA is TGCGCCAGCAGCCGAGAGACAGGTCCCTATGGCTACACCTTC. Translated: CASSRETGPYGYTF.

The J gene is TRBJ2-7, the V gene TRBV7-9; D may be TRBD1 (5 bases). The CDR3 is made up of 14 amino acids. Between the trimmed V and J ends, which lost 5 bases and 3 bases, there was a span of 14 bases. Germline V gives CDR1 SEHNR, CDR2 FQNEAQ (reference sequence). The CDR3 DNA follows: TGTGCCAGCAGCACAGGATCTCCCTTCTACGAGCAGTACTTC. Its translation is CASSTGSPFYEQYF.

V usage is TRBV6-6 and J usage is TRBJ2-7, with 7 bases matching TRBD1. CDR3 length equals 9 residues. CDR1 and CDR2 from the germline V gene are MNHNY and SVGAGI (reference sequence). This CDR3 is CASSRQGRV. CDR3 nucleotide sequence: TGTGCCAGTTCACGACAGGGAAGGGTC.

The chain employs TRBV5-1 and TRBJ2-7, with 7 bases fitting TRBD1. This CDR3 region has 15 residues. After removal of 7 bases from V and 2 bases from J, the junction contained 12 bases not matched to a gene. Germline CDR1 is SGHRS and CDR2 is YFSETQ. In DNA, the CDR3 is TGCGCCAGCGCGGACAGGTCGAATTCTGCCTACGAGCAGTACTTC. This translates into CASADRSNSAYEQYF.

The rearrangement joins TRBV19 to TRBJ2-3, with 12 bases aligning to TRBD2. The CDR3 covers 16 residues. V lost 5 bases and J lost 6; bases outside the gene matches: 9. CDR1 is LNHDA and CDR2 is SQIVND in the germline V gene (reference sequence). CDR3 bases: TGTGCCAGTAGTCGCCTAGCGGGAGGGCCTTCGGATACGCAGTATTTT. This sequence encodes CASSRLAGGPSDTQYF.

CDR3 sequence (DNA): TGTGCCAGTAGTATGGGGACTACCCGACAAGTACACGATGAGCAGTTCTTC. This translates into CASSMGTTRQVHDEQFF. V usage is TRBV19 and J usage is TRBJ2-1, with 7 bases aligning to TRBD2. The CDR3 has 17 residues. V lost 3 bases to trimming and J lost 8 bases; unmatched junction nucleotides: 16. CDR1 and CDR2 (germline): LNHDA, SQIVND (reference sequence).

This clone was seen only a few times. V is TRBV5-1 and J is TRBJ1-1; D ambiguous. This CDR3 has 15 amino acids. The V end was cut by 0 bases, the J end by 5 bases, with 14 bases between. Looked up from germline, CDR1 is SGHRS and CDR2 is YFSETQ. The CDR3 DNA sequence: TGCGCCAGCAGCTTGGGTATGGAGTGGATGACTGAAGCTTTCTTT. Translated: CASSLGMEWMTEAFF.

V usage is TRBV27 and J usage is TRBJ2-5; no reliable D call. This CDR3 region has 14 residues. The germline CDR1 and CDR2 sequences are MNHEY and SMNVEV (reference sequence). Trimming left V 0 bases short and J 5 bases short, with 10 bases between. The CDR3 bases are TGTGCCAGCAGTTTATCTTCAAGCAAGGAGACCCAGTACTTC. Residues: CASSLSSSKETQYF.

This clone was seen only a few times. This chain joins TRBV5-1 and TRBJ2-7; 7 bases line up with TRBD1. V gave up 4 bases and J gave up 4 bases; unmatched junction bases: 8. This CDR3 region has 14 residues. Germline lookup yields CDR1 SGHRS and CDR2 YFSETQ. DNA for the CDR3: TGCGCCAGCAGCGAAGACAGGGACGCATACGAGCAGTACTTC. The encoded protein is CASSEDRDAYEQYF.

The rearrangement links TRBV30 to TRBJ2-1; 10 bases agree with TRBD1. Germline CDR1 is GTSNPN and CDR2 is SVGIG (reference sequence). The CDR3 is 15 amino acids. V was clipped by 5 bases and J by 7 bases; unmatched bases: 11. Here the CDR3 reads CAWLLGTGVFNEQFF. CDR3 sequence (DNA): TGTGCCTGGTTGCTTGGGACAGGGGTTTTTAATGAGCAGTTCTTC. Combining the CDR3 with reference TRBV30 and TRBJ2-1 gives the whole variable domain SQTIHQWPATLVQPVGSPLSLECTVEGTSNPNLYWYRQAAGRGLQLLFYSVGIGQISSEVPQNLSASRPQDRQFILSSKKLLLSDSGFYLCAWLLGTGVFNEQFFGPGTRLTVL.

The CDR3, as DNA: TGTGCCACCCCAAAATGGGACAGTACCTGGGATGGCTACACCTTC. Translation gives CATPKWDSTWDGYTF. V is TRBV19 and J is TRBJ1-2, with 7 bases aligning to TRBD1. CDR3 length: 15 residues. Looked up from germline, CDR1 is LNHDA and CDR2 is SQIVND (reference sequence). The junction had 17 bases not matched to a gene; V was cut back by 10 bases and J by 6 bases.

CDR3 bases: TGTGCCAGCAGTGGGACTAGCGGGATCTCCTACGAGCAGTACTTC. It yields the protein CASSGTSGISYEQYF. The chain is built from TRBV2 and TRBJ2-7; 12 bases are a match to TRBD2. CDR1 and CDR2 from the germline V gene are SNHLY and FYNNEI. V gave up 4 bases and J gave up 0 bases; unmatched junction bases: 1. This CDR3 spans 15 amino acids.

This chain links TRBV18 with TRBJ1-3; the D is unclear. CDR1 KGHSH and CDR2 LQKENI come from the germline V gene. Trimming took 4 bases from V and 0 from J, leaving 7 bases between them. The CDR3 contains 14 residues. This CDR3 reads CASSRGSSGNTIYF. In nucleotides, the CDR3 is TGTGCCAGCTCACGTGGGAGCTCTGGAAACACCATATATTTT.

The chain carries TRBV29-1 and TRBJ2-1; 10 nucleotides agree with TRBD2. V lost 5 bases, J lost 0 bases, and 16 bases stayed unmatched. The germline V gene encodes CDR1 SQVTM and CDR2 ANQGSEA. This CDR3 has 19 residues. This CDR3 reads CSVSPILTSGYSSYNEQFF. In nucleotides, the CDR3 is TGCAGCGTTTCCCCTATCCTGACTAGCGGGTATAGCTCCTACAATGAGCAGTTCTTC.

This clone occurred once. This chain links TRBV5-1 with TRBJ2-1; D perhaps matches TRBD1 (6 bases). The germline V gene encodes CDR1 SGHRS and CDR2 YFSETQ. The CDR3 consists of 15 residues. V lost 0 bases to trimming and J lost 4 bases, with 11 bases between them. CDR3 protein: CASSLGDTPYNEQFF. CDR3 nucleotides: TGCGCCAGCAGCTTGGGGGACACCCCTTACAATGAGCAGTTCTTC.

In its sample, this clone was seen a few times. The chain is built from TRBV5-8 and TRBJ2-2, with D tentatively TRBD2 (5 bases). Per germline, CDR1 SGHTS and CDR2 YDEGEE. The V gene lost 2 bases and the J gene lost 1 base, with 6 bases spanning the gap. CDR3 length: 14 residues. The CDR3 here is CASSLGRNTGELFF. Here the CDR3 DNA reads TGTGCCAGCAGCTTAGGGAGGAACACCGGGGAGCTGTTTTTT.

The rearrangement links TRBV2 to TRBJ1-2, with TRBD1 as a possible D gene (5 bases). Germline V gene lookup returns CDR1 SNHLY and CDR2 FYNNEI. Trimming cost V 0 bases and J 0 bases, with 11 bases left between them. The CDR3 is made up of 16 amino acids. This chain's CDR3 is CASSEARTSTNYGYTF. As DNA, the CDR3 is TGTGCCAGCAGTGAAGCCCGGACAAGTACTAACTATGGCTACACCTTC.

The chain uses TRBV10-1 and TRBJ2-1, with 14 bases lining up with TRBD2. V shed 6 bases, J shed 2 bases, and the junction held 3 bases outside the gene matches. Per the germline V gene, CDR1 is WNHNN and CDR2 is SYGVQD (reference sequence). This CDR3 comprises 16 residues. The CDR3 spells CASSPGLAGAYNEQFF. Written as DNA, the CDR3 is TGCGCCAGCAGCCCGGGACTAGCGGGAGCCTACAATGAGCAGTTCTTC.

This sequence joins TRBV18 and TRBJ2-5; D ambiguous. This CDR3 region has 13 residues. The germline V gene encodes CDR1 KGHSH and CDR2 LQKENI. V lost 2 bases, J lost 3 bases, and 7 bases lay in between. The CDR3 coding sequence is TGTGCCAGCTCACCATATCAGGAAGAGACCCAGTACTTC. As protein: CASSPYQEETQYF.

V gene TRBV7-3 combines with J gene TRBJ2-1; no reliable D call. The CDR3 has 12 amino acids. The V gene's germline CDR1 is SGHTA and CDR2 FQGTGA. Trimming left V 4 bases short and J 7 bases short, with 8 bases between. This CDR3 reads CASSSPGNEQFF. In nucleotides, the CDR3 is TGTGCCAGCAGCTCCCCCGGTAATGAGCAGTTCTTC.

This chain joins TRBV3-1 (or the pseudogene TRBV3-2) and TRBJ2-2; D might be TRBD2 (6 bases). Germline V CDR1 and CDR2: LGHDT, YNNKEL (reference sequence). The V and J ends lost 3 bases and 6 bases respectively, with 14 bases between them. The CDR3 covers 15 residues. The CDR3 sequence: CASSQRLVLAGELFF. CDR3 in DNA: TGTGCCAGCAGCCAGAGACTAGTATTGGCCGGGGAGCTGTTTTTT.

This chain uses TRBV19 with TRBJ2-1; TRBD2 aligns across 10 bases. The CDR3 contains 16 residues. The junction had 7 bases not matched to a gene; V was cut back by 2 bases and J by 6 bases. Germline lookup yields CDR1 LNHDA and CDR2 SQIVND (reference sequence). The CDR3 sequence: CASSILAGVLGNEQFF. The CDR3 nucleotides read TGTGCCAGTAGTATACTAGCGGGAGTTCTTGGCAATGAGCAGTTCTTC. Complete variable domain (other parts from reference TRBV19 and TRBJ2-1): DGGITQSPKYLFRKEGQNVTLSCEQNLNHDAMYWYRQDPGQGLRLIYYSQIVNDFQKGDIAEGYSVSREKKESFPLTVTSAQKNPTAFYLCASSILAGVLGNEQFFGPGTRLTVL.

This clone was recorded only once. The chain is built from TRBV7-2 and TRBJ1-6; D is uncertain. The CDR3 contains 16 residues. The germline V gene has CDR1 SGHTA and CDR2 FQGNSA. Trimming removed 1 base at V and 8 bases at J, with 15 bases between. CDR3 nucleotides: TGTGCCAGCAGCTTAGTCGGAGGCGGCGCGGATTCACCCCTCCACTTT. It yields the protein CASSLVGGGADSPLHF.

The chain employs TRBV29-1 and TRBJ1-2, with D uncertain. CDR1 is SQVTM, CDR2 ANQGSEA, per germline. The CDR3 length is 11 residues. V was trimmed by 2 bases and J by 6 bases, leaving 7 bases between them. This CDR3 is CSVELRDGYTF. CDR3 sequence (DNA): TGCAGCGTTGAACTTAGAGATGGCTACACCTTC.

The V call is TRBV4-3, the J call TRBJ1-1, with 7 bases fitting TRBD1. This CDR3 contains 17 residues. The ends lost 0 bases at V and 5 bases at J; junction bases unmatched: 12. Germline-derived CDR1 and CDR2 are LGHNA and YSLEER. This CDR3 is CASSQEGPDRVRTEAFF. The DNA of the CDR3 is TGCGCCAGCAGCCAAGAAGGACCAGACAGGGTTAGGACTGAAGCTTTCTTT.

The rearrangement uses TRBV3-1 (or the pseudogene TRBV3-2) and TRBJ2-5; D perhaps matches TRBD1 (6 bases). The CDR3 has 14 residues. Germline loops: CDR1 LGHDT, CDR2 YNNKEL (reference sequence). Trimming shortened V by 4 bases and J by 2 bases, and 11 bases separated the two germline ends. CDR3 sequence reads: CASSPGQPQETQYF. The CDR3 coding sequence is TGTGCCAGCAGCCCCGGACAGCCTCAAGAGACCCAGTACTTC.

This chain connects TRBV27 to TRBJ2-3; D possibly corresponds to TRBD1 (5 bases). CDR1 and CDR2 (germline): MNHEY, SMNVEV (reference sequence). This CDR3 is built from 11 residues. V was cut by 3 bases and J by 10 bases, with 8 bases left in between. The CDR3 sequence: CASSFQGAQYF. The CDR3 DNA reads TGTGCCAGCAGTTTCCAGGGTGCGCAGTATTTT.

The V call is TRBV10-3, the J call TRBJ2-5; maybe TRBD2 (6 bases). This CDR3 has 13 amino acids. Trimming pared 4 bases from V and 7 bases from J, leaving 13 bases between. Germline lookup yields CDR1 ENHRY and CDR2 SYGVKD. CDR3 DNA sequence: TGTGCCATCAGTGTGGAGGGAATGGGGACCCAGTACTTC. The encoded protein is CAISVEGMGTQYF.

The rearrangement uses TRBV7-6 and TRBJ2-7; TRBD2 aligns across 10 bases. Germline lookup yields CDR1 SGHVS and CDR2 FNYEAQ. The trim removed 3 bases at V and 2 bases at J, leaving 4 bases unmatched. The CDR3 consists of 15 residues. The chain's CDR3 is CASSLGTSATYEQYF. The CDR3 DNA is TGTGCCAGCAGCTTGGGGACTAGCGCCACCTACGAGCAGTACTTC.

The chain carries TRBV6-5 and TRBJ2-2; 8 bases match TRBD1. V shed 0 bases and J 3 bases; nucleotides not matched to a gene: 3. Germline V gives CDR1 MNHEY, CDR2 SVGAGI. CDR3 length: 16 amino acids. The CDR3 here is CASSYSIRGHTGELFF. The DNA of the CDR3 is TGTGCCAGCAGTTACTCGATCAGGGGGCACACCGGGGAGCTGTTTTTT.

The rearrangement joins TRBV7-9 to TRBJ2-3; 7 bases agree with TRBD1. Germline V gene data show CDR1 as SEHNR and CDR2 as FQNEAQ (reference sequence). CDR3 length equals 15 residues. V shed 7 bases and J 2 bases; nucleotides not matched to a gene: 9. The CDR3 spells CASNLARGTTDTQYF. CDR3 coding DNA: TGTGCCAGCAATCTCGCCAGGGGGACCACAGATACGCAGTATTTT. The full variable domain, rest sourced from reference TRBV7-9 and TRBJ2-3, is DTGVSQNPRHKITKRGQNVTFRCDPISEHNRLYWYRQTLGQGPEFLTYFQNEAQLEKSRLLSDRFSAERPKGSFSTLEIQRTEQGDSAMYLCASNLARGTTDTQYFGPGTRLTVL.